Listed here are 21 T cell receptor beta chains from one sample, sequenced in a study of cytomegalovirus exposure and HLA in healthy donors. PCR primers comprised 60 Vbeta and 13 Jbeta primers. Profiling relied on immunoSEQ multiplex PCR, and the TCRdb table lists in-frame clones only, not all of them. The repertoire holds about 130,000 clones, with about 69% as singletons. The sample consisted of PBMCs. The receptors were sampled from a man aged 25 to 40 in good health and CMV-seronegative.

A few counts support this clone. DNA for the CDR3: TGTGCCAGCAGTTCACAGGGTATAACCTACGAGCAGTACTTC. Protein product: CASSSQGITYEQYF. The chain is built from TRBV27 and TRBJ2-7; D may be TRBD1 (6 bases). The CDR3 runs 14 residues. The V gene lost 4 bases and the J gene lost 2 bases, with 12 bases spanning the gap. The germline CDR1 and CDR2 sequences are MNHEY and SMNVEV (reference sequence).

V usage is TRBV25-1 and J usage is TRBJ1-4; TRBD1 might be the D (5 bases). Trimming cost V 6 bases and J 5 bases, with 16 bases left between them. Germline lookup yields CDR1 MGHDK and CDR2 SYGVNS. The CDR3 is made up of 15 amino acids. The CDR3 here is CASSVPGGGNEKLFF. The CDR3 region has the DNA TGTGCCAGCAGCGTACCCGGGGGGGGGAATGAAAAACTGTTTTTT.

V usage is TRBV7-6 and J usage is TRBJ1-3; D is possibly TRBD1 (5 bases). Germline assignment: CDR1 SGHVS and CDR2 FNYEAQ. V shed 1 base and J shed 0 bases, with 10 bases lying between them. The CDR3 has 16 residues. The CDR3 DNA sequence: TGTGCCAGCAGCTTAGAGGGGTTCAACTCTGGAAACACCATATATTTT. Encoded protein: CASSLEGFNSGNTIYF. The full variable domain, rest sourced from reference TRBV7-6 and TRBJ1-3, is GAGVSQSPRYKVTKRGQDVALRCDPISGHVSLYWYRQALGQGPEFLTYFNYEAQQDKSGLPNDRFSAERPEGSISTLTIQRTEQRDSAMYRCASSLEGFNSGNTIYFGEGSWLTVV.

This sequence joins TRBV28 and TRBJ2-6, with a possible D match to TRBD1 (7 bases). Germline assignment: CDR1 MDHEN and CDR2 SYDVKM. V lost 5 bases to trimming and J lost 1 base, with 18 bases between them. There are 18 residues in the CDR3. The chain's CDR3 is CASSLRQGLGSGANVLTF. The CDR3 DNA follows: TGTGCCAGCAGTCTCCGACAGGGACTGGGGTCTGGGGCCAACGTCCTGACTTTC.

This clone was picked up one time. The rearrangement uses TRBV5-6 and TRBJ1-5; tentative D call: TRBD1 (6 bases). The germline CDR1 and CDR2 sequences are SGHDT and YYEEEE. Trimming shortened V by 1 base and J by 5 bases, and 16 bases separated the two germline ends. The CDR3 loop spans 16 amino acids. CDR3 sequence (DNA): TGTGCCAGCAGCTTGTTTCCTTGGACAGTGGATCAGCCCCAGCATTTT. Protein product: CASSLFPWTVDQPQHF.

CDR3: CASSQDHLAGGVGETQYF. DNA for the CDR3: TGCGCCAGCAGCCAAGACCACCTAGCGGGAGGCGTAGGAGAGACCCAGTACTTC. The chain carries TRBV4-3 and TRBJ2-5; 11 nucleotides agree with TRBD2. This CDR3 region has 18 residues. Trimming cost V 0 bases and J 4 bases; bases outside gene matches: 10. Germline CDR1 is LGHNA and CDR2 is YSLEER.

V usage is TRBV28 and J usage is TRBJ2-1; 8 bases agree with TRBD2. The CDR3 consists of 16 residues. J was trimmed by 3 bases and V by 6 bases; bases with no gene match: 10. CDR1 and CDR2 (germline): MDHEN, SYDVKM. The CDR3 coding sequence is TGTGCCAGCAGAACTAGCGGCGCGAGCTACTACAATGAGCAGTTCTTC. Encoded protein: CASRTSGASYYNEQFF.

The CDR3 spells CASSPAAEGSSYNEQFF. In DNA, the CDR3 is TGTGCCAGCAGTCCTGCTGCGGAGGGAAGCTCCTACAATGAGCAGTTCTTC. This chain connects TRBV28 to TRBJ2-1, with D possibly TRBD2 on 6 matching bases. Trimming removed 5 bases from V and 0 bases from J, with 17 bases in between. Germline values: CDR1 MDHEN, CDR2 SYDVKM. This CDR3 is 17 amino acids long.

This clone occurred a few times. The chain joins TRBV27 to TRBJ2-7, with D uncertain. V lost 8 bases, J lost 4 bases, and 6 bases lay in between. There are 10 residues in the CDR3. The germline V gene has CDR1 MNHEY and CDR2 SMNVEV (reference sequence). CDR3 sequence: CASCQYEQYF. In DNA, the CDR3 is TGTGCCAGCTGTCAGTACGAGCAGTACTTC.

The gene calls are TRBV11-2 and TRBJ2-5; 8 bases align to TRBD2. Germline CDR1 SGHAT, CDR2 FQNNGV. J was trimmed by 0 bases and V by 3 bases; bases with no gene match: 6. The CDR3 length is 16 residues. This CDR3 is CASSFSSLADQETQYF. The CDR3 nucleotides are TGTGCCAGCAGCTTCTCGTCACTAGCGGACCAAGAGACCCAGTACTTC.

This sequence joins TRBV18 and TRBJ1-3; a possible D gene is TRBD1 (6 bases). Germline loops: CDR1 KGHSH, CDR2 LQKENI. The CDR3 runs to 15 residues. The V and J ends lost 4 bases and 4 bases respectively, with 14 bases between them. This CDR3 is CASSLGPGTGNTIYF. In nucleotides, the CDR3 is TGTGCCAGCTCACTCGGTCCCGGGACAGGAAACACCATATATTTT.

This clone came up once. This chain uses TRBV19 with TRBJ2-2, with TRBD1 matching over 11 bases. The germline gives CDR1 LNHDA, CDR2 SQIVND (reference sequence). J lost 6 bases, V lost 7 bases, and 7 bases had no gene match. There are 15 residues in the CDR3. The CDR3 DNA reads as TGTGCCAGTATCCGGACAGGGGGCTATTCCGGGGAGCTGTTTTTT. It specifies CASIRTGGYSGELFF.

The V call is TRBV19, the J call TRBJ1-1; 8 bases align to TRBD1. Trimming removed 1 base from V and 6 bases from J; junction bases left unmatched: 13. Per the germline V gene, CDR1 is LNHDA and CDR2 is SQIVND (reference sequence). This CDR3 is built from 17 residues. The CDR3 DNA is TGTGCCAGTAGTATAGGGGCCTGGACAGGGCCGGAGCCTGAAGCTTTCTTT. Translated, it gives CASSIGAWTGPEPEAFF.

The gene calls are TRBV2 and TRBJ2-1; 7 positions match TRBD2. The CDR3 totals 16 residues. CDR1 is SNHLY and CDR2 is FYNNEI in the germline V gene. The junction had 13 bases not matched to a gene; V was cut back by 6 bases and J by 5 bases. The CDR3 here is CASRENRGVENNEQFF. CDR3 DNA sequence: TGTGCCAGCAGGGAGAATCGGGGGGTCGAAAACAATGAGCAGTTCTTC.

About this clone itself: Given the absence of the conserved phenylalanine or tryptophan at the CDR3 end, a read error is likely. The V call is TRBV4-1, the J call TRBJ1-4; D is perhaps TRBD1 (5 bases). CDR1 and CDR2 (germline): MGHRA, YSYEKL. The CDR3 runs to 13 residues. Trimming pared 5 bases from V and 7 bases from J, leaving 11 bases between. CDR3 sequence: CASSEPGGEKLFV. DNA of the CDR3: TGCGCCAGCAGCGAACCGGGGGGTGAAAAACTGTTTGTT.

The V gene is TRBV18, the J gene TRBJ2-5; 8 nucleotides align to TRBD1. CDR1 and CDR2 from the germline V gene are KGHSH and LQKENI. Unmatched junction bases numbered 1, after V lost 0 bases and J lost 4 bases. The length of the CDR3 is 14 residues. CDR3 nucleotides: TGTGCCAGCTCACCACCGGGGACAGGAGAGACCCAGTACTTC. This gives the protein CASSPPGTGETQYF.

The gene calls are TRBV27 and TRBJ2-7, with 10 bases that match TRBD2. The CDR3 is 15 residues long. Germline values: CDR1 MNHEY, CDR2 SMNVEV (reference sequence). Unmatched junction bases numbered 7, after V lost 6 bases and J lost 2 bases. The CDR3 reads CASRPKREGTYEQYF. CDR3 bases: TGTGCCAGCAGACCTAAGCGGGAGGGGACCTACGAGCAGTACTTC.

This rearrangement joins TRBV2 to TRBJ2-1, with D possibly matching TRBD2 (6 bases). The CDR3 has 15 amino acids. Germline V gene sequence: CDR1 SNHLY, CDR2 FYNNEI. V lost 6 bases and J lost 2, with 14 bases in between. In DNA form, the CDR3 reads TGTGCCAGCAGAGCCGGGACTGGTGCCTACAATGAGCAGTTCTTC. Its protein is CASRAGTGAYNEQFF.

V usage is TRBV6-5 and J usage is TRBJ2-5; D not resolved. There are 12 residues in the CDR3. The V and J ends lost 5 bases and 5 bases respectively, with 9 bases between them. Germline V gives CDR1 MNHEY, CDR2 SVGAGI. The CDR3 nucleotides read TGTGCCAGCAGTGACGAGGTTGAGACCCAGTACTTC. It codes for CASSDEVETQYF.

V usage is TRBV6-5 and J usage is TRBJ1-3; a possible D gene is TRBD1 (6 bases). Trimming pared 2 bases from V and 4 bases from J, leaving 12 bases between. The CDR3 loop spans 15 amino acids. The germline CDR1 and CDR2 sequences are MNHEY and SVGAGI. CDR3 in DNA: TGTGCCAGCAGTTACGAGCGGGGGCTCGGAAACACCATATATTTT. Translation: CASSYERGLGNTIYF.

This rearrangement joins TRBV6-5 to TRBJ2-1; TRBD2 matches 11 bases. Unmatched junction bases numbered 9, after V lost 7 bases and J lost 7 bases. The CDR3 has 15 amino acids. Germline CDR1 is MNHEY and CDR2 is SVGAGI. CDR3 sequence reads: CASKAGLAEPNEQFF. DNA of the CDR3: TGTGCCAGCAAAGCGGGACTAGCGGAGCCGAATGAGCAGTTCTTC.